The 2 T cell receptor beta chains in this list originate from one sample, sequenced in a study of T cells in Graves' hyperthyroidism and ophthalmopathy. RNA transcripts served as the template for amplifying TCR beta CDR3 regions. During a first-round RT-PCR of the TCR CDR3, the HTBI primer set was used. TCRdb called the multiplex PCR reads again in MiXCR, with one record for every CDR3 protein. The sample consists of around 300,000 distinct CDR3 sequences, 15% of them appearing once. Sequencing was done on a sample of blood. The receptor source for this set is a woman aged 45-59 years with Graves' hyperthyroidism that later progressed to Graves' ophthalmopathy.

About this clonotype: This could be a read error, since a much larger clone is one nucleotide away. V gene TRBV11-3 combines with J gene TRBJ2-1, with TRBD2 matching over 14 bases. This CDR3 spans 16 amino acids. Germline CDR1 and CDR2: SGHNT and YENEEA. Germline trimming cut 4 bases from V and 10 bases from J; bases unmatched to any gene: 9. In DNA, the CDR3 is TGTGCCAGCAGCTCGGGACTAGCGGGAGCAACATACGAGCAGTTCTTC. Amino acids: CASSSGLAGATYEQFF.

This clonotype has at least ten counts. V usage is TRBV5-1 and J usage is TRBJ2-7; 7 nucleotides line up with TRBD2. The trim removed 0 bases at V and 5 bases at J, leaving 8 bases unmatched. The length of the CDR3 is 15 residues. Looked up from germline, CDR1 is SGHRS and CDR2 is YFSETQ. The CDR3 region is CASSLALLASDEQYF. CDR3 nucleotide sequence: TGCGCCAGCAGCTTGGCCTTACTAGCGTCCGACGAGCAGTACTTC. Using reference TRBV5-1 and TRBJ2-7 for the parts outside the CDR3, the full variable domain is KAGVTQTPRYLIKTRGQQVTLSCSPISGHRSVSWYQQTPGQGLQFLFEYFSETQRNKGNFPGRFSGRQFSNSRSEMNVSTLELGDSALYLCASSLALLASDEQYFGPGTRLTVT.